The rows below give T cell receptor beta chains drawn from one sample of a study of shared clonotypes between healthy human individuals. This table comes from immunoSEQ multiplex PCR, and its TCRdb copy is limited to in-frame clones, with some not included. Here the sample spans about 1.5 million clones, nearly 99% being singletons. The sample consisted of naive CD4+ T cells sorted from blood. The receptor source for this set is a man aged 25-40 years in good health. The CDR3 runs from the conserved cysteine through the conserved F or W. D genes are given only for firm matches. Clone size is not always given. Where it is, it says once, few, many or a class for expanded clones.

j_gene | v_gene | d_gene | abundance | CDR3nt | CDR3aa
TRBJ1-1 | TRBV18 | NA | once | TGTGCCAGCTCACCAGTTGAGGGGGAGACTGAAGCTTTCTTT | CASSPVEGETEAFF
TRBJ2-1 | TRBV28 | NA | NA | TGTGCCAGCAGCTGGAGGGCCGGGAATGAGCAGTTCTTC | CASSWRAGNEQFF
TRBJ2-7 | TRBV14 | TRBD1 | NA | TGTGCCAGCAGCCCCCGGGACAGGTTATACGAGCAGTACTTC | CASSPRDRLYEQYF
TRBJ2-3 | TRBV7-2 | NA | NA | TGTGCCAGCAGCTTATGGATTTACGGCTCAGATACGCAGTATTTT | CASSLWIYGSDTQYF
TRBJ2-3 | TRBV10-3 | NA | NA | TGTGCCATCAGTGGTTCAACAAAGGCTGCTAGCACAGATACGCAGTATTTT | CAISGSTKAASTDTQYF
TRBJ1-2 | TRBV7-9 | TRBD1 | NA | TGTGCCAGCAGCCTTTGGGGACAGGGAGGGGATGGCTACACCTTC | CASSLWGQGGDGYTF
TRBJ1-5 | TRBV7-2 | TRBD1 | NA | TGTGCCAGCAGCTTAGGGGCGACAGGGGGCGGATTGAAGCCCCAGCATTTT | CASSLGATGGGLKPQHF
TRBJ2-1 | TRBV18 | NA | NA | TGTGCCAGCTCACTTACTAGCAATGAGCAGTTCTTC | CASSLTSNEQFF
TRBJ1-2 | TRBV7-9 | NA | NA | TGTGCCAGCAGCTTAGACCTCAGTTTCTATGGCTACACCTTC | CASSLDLSFYGYTF
TRBJ2-1 | TRBV19 | NA | NA | TGTGCCAGTAGTGCATCCGGGACTGCCGACAATGAGCAGTTCTTC | CASSASGTADNEQFF
TRBJ2-7 | TRBV7-6 | TRBD2 | NA | TGTGCCAGCAGCCTAGCGGACCGGCTCTACGAGCAGTACTTC | CASSLADRLYEQYF
TRBJ1-4 | TRBV5-1 | NA | NA | TGCGCCAGCAGCGTTGACGGGTCTATTGAAAAACTGTTTTTT | CASSVDGSIEKLFF
TRBJ1-5 | TRBV21-1 | NA | NA | TGTGCCAGCTCCATCGACCGACTGCAGGGGAAGAGACATCAGCCCCAGCATTTT | CASSIDRLQGKRHQPQHF
TRBJ1-4 | TRBV28 | NA | once | TGTGCCAGCAGTTCAACGGGGACAAAAAATGAAAAACTGTTTTTT | CASSSTGTKNEKLFF
TRBJ2-7 | TRBV5-5 | NA | NA | TGTGCCAGCAGCTACTTGGCCTACGAGCAGTACTTC | CASSYLAYEQYF
TRBJ2-7 | TRBV19 | TRBD1 | NA | TGTGCCAGTAGTATCCGACAGGGCTACGAGCAGTACTTC | CASSIRQGYEQYF
TRBJ2-1 | TRBV28 | NA | NA | TGTGCCAGCAGTTTTGGCCTAAATGAGCAGTTCTTC | CASSFGLNEQFF
TRBJ2-5 | TRBV10-3 | NA | NA | TGTGCCATCAGTGCAGCCCGGGGGCGCCGCCAAGAGACCCAGTACTTC | CAISAARGRRQETQYF
TRBJ2-6 | TRBV7-6 | NA | NA | TGTGCCAGCAGTCCCAGCCTGGGGGCCAACGTCCTGACTTTC | CASSPSLGANVLTF
TRBJ2-3 | TRBV7-2 | TRBD1 | NA | TGTGCCAGCAGCTTGCGAGGACAGGGGTTGACAGATACGCAGTATTTT | CASSLRGQGLTDTQYF
TRBJ2-1 | TRBV30 | NA | NA | TGTGCCTGGAGGCGGTGGGGGGAATACAATGAGCAGTTCTTC | CAWRRWGEYNEQFF
TRBJ2-7 | TRBV4-1 | TRBD1 | NA | TGCGCCAGCAGCCATCCCCCGCGAGGACAGGTACACGAGCAGTACTTC | CASSHPPRGQVHEQYF
TRBJ2-6 | TRBV7-2 | NA | NA | TGTGCCAGCAGCCCAAAATCTGGGGCCAACGTCCTGACTTTC | CASSPKSGANVLTF
TRBJ2-3 | TRBV28 | NA | NA | TGTGCCAGCAGAAGGGCCGGGACAGATACGCAGTATTTT | CASRRAGTDTQYF
TRBJ2-1 | TRBV4-1 | NA | once | TGCGCCAGCAGCCAAGATGGTAACGCCTTCAATGAGCAGTTCTTC | CASSQDGNAFNEQFF
TRBJ1-2 | TRBV7-3 | TRBD1 | few | TGTGCCAGCAGCCCACAGGGGGGAGCTAACTATGGCTACACCTTC | CASSPQGGANYGYTF
TRBJ2-7 | TRBV5-1 | TRBD1 | NA | TGCGCCAGCAGCTTGAAAGCGGGACAGGGGGCCGAGCAGTACTTC | CASSLKAGQGAEQYF
TRBJ2-5 | TRBV5-6 | NA | NA | TGTGCCAGCAGCTCGACAGGGAGGGAGACCCAGTACTTC | CASSSTGRETQYF
TRBJ2-2 | TRBV7-2 | NA | NA | TGTGCCAGCAGCTCGTACTCGTCTGGCGGGGAGCTGTTTTTT | CASSSYSSGGELFF
TRBJ2-1 | TRBV9 | TRBD1 | once | TGTGCCAGCAGCGAGGGCGGGGGACAGGGAGCGTTAAGTGAGCAGTTCTTC | CASSEGGGQGALSEQFF
TRBJ2-3 | TRBV29-1 | TRBD1 | NA | TGCAGCGTTGATCAGGGACAGGATTATTTCACAGATACGCAGTATTTT | CSVDQGQDYFTDTQYF
TRBJ2-1 | TRBV11-3 | NA | once | TGTGCCAGCAGCAGCCAATGGCAGGGCGACAATGAGCAGTTCTTC | CASSSQWQGDNEQFF
TRBJ2-5 | TRBV19 | NA | NA | TGTGCCAGTAGTCCGACAGGACCACAAGAGACCCAGTACTTC | CASSPTGPQETQYF
TRBJ2-2 | TRBV7-9 | TRBD1 | NA | TGTGCCAGCAGCTTAGCAACAGGGGTGGCCGGGGAGCTGTTTTTT | CASSLATGVAGELFF
TRBJ1-1 | TRBV5-4 | TRBD1 | NA | TGTGCCAGCAGCTTATACAGGGGGATGAACACTGAAGCTTTCTTT | CASSLYRGMNTEAFF
TRBJ2-7 | TRBV4-1 | NA | NA | TGCGCCAGCAGCCCAGGACAAGGAAGCTTTTACGAGCAGTACTTC | CASSPGQGSFYEQYF
TRBJ2-4 | TRBV15 | NA | NA | TGTGCCACCAGCAGATCACGGGGGGCTTTGGGAAACATTCAGTACTTC | CATSRSRGALGNIQYF
TRBJ1-1 | TRBV10-3 | NA | few | TGTGCCATCAGTGACAGGAATTTGAACACTGAAGCTTTCTTT | CAISDRNLNTEAFF
TRBJ2-3 | TRBV30 | TRBD2 | NA | TGTGCCGTAATATCTAGCGGGGGCACAGATACGCAGTATTTT | CAVISSGGTDTQYF
TRBJ2-5 | TRBV5-1 | NA | NA | TGCGCCAGCAGCACCGAACCCCCAAAAGAGACCCAGTACTTC | CASSTEPPKETQYF
TRBJ2-5 | TRBV5-1 | NA | NA | TGCGCCAGCAGCTTCTTCGGGGGCCAAGAGACCCAGTACTTC | CASSFFGGQETQYF
TRBJ2-3 | TRBV9 | NA | NA | TGTGCCAGCAGCGTAGGGACAGTCGGTAGCACAGATACGCAGTATTTT | CASSVGTVGSTDTQYF
TRBJ2-1 | TRBV14 | TRBD2 | NA | TGTGCCAGCAGCCAACCAGCGGGGAGCTCCTACAATGAGCAGTTCTTC | CASSQPAGSSYNEQFF
TRBJ2-5 | TRBV5-6 | NA | NA | TGTGCCAGCAGCTCAAGACAGGCCCAAGAGACCCAGTACTTC | CASSSRQAQETQYF
TRBJ2-3 | TRBV9 | TRBD2 | NA | TGTGCCAGCAGACCCGGGACTAGCCCTCCTGGCACAGATACGCAGTATTTT | CASRPGTSPPGTDTQYF
TRBJ2-7 | TRBV5-1 | NA | once | TGCGCCAGCAGCTTGGCCACGGATTCCTACGAGCAGTACTTC | CASSLATDSYEQYF
TRBJ2-1 | TRBV11-3 | TRBD2 | NA | TGTGCCAGCAGCTTAGGAGGGGGTAGCGGGAGTTATAATGAGCAGTTCTTC | CASSLGGGSGSYNEQFF
TRBJ2-3 | TRBV5-4 | TRBD2 | NA | TGTGCCAGCAGCTTCCTAGCGGGGCTCCAAAGGACAGATACGCAGTATTTT | CASSFLAGLQRTDTQYF
TRBJ1-2 | TRBV9 | NA | NA | TGTGCCAGCAGCTCGATGAAAAGGGGTCCAATCTATGGCTACACCTTC | CASSSMKRGPIYGYTF
TRBJ2-1 | TRBV19 | TRBD2 | NA | TGTGCCAGTAGTATAAGGGGGGTACTAGCGGGAGGTTCCTACAATGAGCAGTTCTTC | CASSIRGVLAGGSYNEQFF
TRBJ1-4 | TRBV5-6 | NA | NA | TGTGCCAGCAGTGGGCCGGAGAAGTTTGCAACTAATGAAAAACTGTTTTTT | CASSGPEKFATNEKLFF
TRBJ2-7 | TRBV25-1 | NA | NA | TGTGCCAGCAGTGTTGGACCCTCGGGAGCCTACGAGCAGTACTTC | CASSVGPSGAYEQYF
TRBJ2-1 | TRBV29-1 | TRBD2 | NA | TGCAGCGTTGATAGGGAGGGCAGGTACAATGAGCAGTTCTTC | CSVDREGRYNEQFF
TRBJ2-2 | TRBV2 | TRBD1 | NA | TGTGCCGGCGGACAGGCCCGTACTGGGGAGCTGTTTTTT | CAGGQARTGELFF
TRBJ2-3 | TRBV5-1 | NA | NA | TGCGCCAGCAGCTTGGAACGCAGCACAGATACGCAGTATTTT | CASSLERSTDTQYF
TRBJ2-2 | TRBV10-2 | TRBD1 | once | TGCGCCAGCTTTACAGGGGGCCTAAACACCGGGGAGCTGTTTTTT | CASFTGGLNTGELFF